A single sample gave rise to the 24 T cell receptor beta chains below, sequenced in a study of blood T cell repertoires in COVID-19. Sequenced by immunoSEQ multiplex PCR; TCRdb stores in-frame clones only, minus some. The sample shows 200,000 to 250,000 clones, approximately 81% of them seen only once. The sample comprised peripheral blood. The receptors come from a woman of 80 years or more with acute or convalescent COVID-19.

J is TRBJ1-6 and V is TRBV3-1 (or the pseudogene TRBV3-2); 8 bases line up with TRBD1. Trimming removed 3 bases from V and 5 bases from J; junction bases left unmatched: 12. Germline V gene sequence: CDR1 LGHDT, CDR2 YNNKEL (reference sequence). CDR3 length: 18 amino acids. CDR3 amino acids: CASSHLTPGQADNSPLHF. Written as DNA, the CDR3 is TGTGCCAGCAGCCACCTGACGCCGGGACAGGCTGATAATTCACCCCTCCACTTT.

V usage is TRBV10-3 and J usage is TRBJ2-3, with 9 bases lining up with TRBD2. After removal of 3 bases from V and 0 bases from J, the junction contained 1 base not matched to a gene. Germline CDR1 reads ENHRY; CDR2 reads SYGVKD. This CDR3 region has 15 residues. CDR3 in DNA: TGTGCCATCAGTGAACTAGCGGGTAGCACAGATACGCAGTATTTT. The encoded protein is CAISELAGSTDTQYF.

The CDR3 sequence: CASRTTGLYGYTF. The DNA of the CDR3 is TGTGCCAGCAGGACGACAGGGCTCTATGGCTACACCTTC. The V and J genes are TRBV28 and TRBJ1-2; TRBD1 aligns across 7 bases. This CDR3 spans 13 amino acids. Trimming removed 6 bases from V and 4 bases from J; junction bases left unmatched: 5. The germline CDR1 and CDR2 sequences are MDHEN and SYDVKM.

The chain carries TRBV2 and TRBJ2-7, with a weak D call TRBD1 (6 bases). Trimming took off 1 base at V and 6 bases at J, with 10 bases between the two ends. Looked up from germline, CDR1 is SNHLY and CDR2 is FYNNEI. The CDR3 consists of 13 residues. CDR3 protein: CASSEDREREQYF. CDR3 DNA: TGTGCCAGCAGTGAAGACAGGGAGCGCGAGCAGTACTTC. Full variable domain (missing parts from reference TRBV2 and TRBJ2-7): EPEVTQTPSHQVTQMGQEVILRCVPISNHLYFYWYRQILGQKVEFLVSFYNNEISEKSEIFDDQFSVERPDGSNFTLKIRSTKLEDSAMYFCASSEDREREQYFGPGTRLTVT.

The V call is TRBV4-3, the J call TRBJ1-3, with a weak D call TRBD1 (5 bases). V lost 4 bases and J lost 0, with 13 bases in between. CDR1 and CDR2 from the germline V gene are LGHNA and YSLEER. CDR3 size: 16 residues. CDR3 sequence (DNA): TGCGCCAGCAGCCTTAGCCTCAGGGTCTCTGGAAACACCATATATTTT. Residues: CASSLSLRVSGNTIYF.

The chain uses TRBV3-1 (or the pseudogene TRBV3-2) and TRBJ2-5; TRBD2 aligns across 9 bases. This CDR3 is 16 amino acids long. The ends lost 5 bases at V and 5 bases at J; junction bases unmatched: 12. Per germline, CDR1 LGHDT and CDR2 YNNKEL (reference sequence). The CDR3 here is CASSSTAGGPGETQYF. CDR3 coding DNA: TGTGCCAGCAGCTCAACCGCGGGGGGGCCGGGGGAGACCCAGTACTTC.

As DNA, the CDR3 is TGCAGCGTTGTAGTTGTCGGGATAGAAGCTTTCTTT. This translates into CSVVVVGIEAFF. This chain links TRBV29-1 with TRBJ1-1; D uncertain. Trimming shortened V by 4 bases and J by 8 bases, and 14 bases separated the two germline ends. From germline, CDR1 is SQVTM and CDR2 ANQGSEA. The CDR3 totals 12 residues.

The chain carries TRBV12-3 or TRBV12-4 and TRBJ2-7, with unresolved D. The CDR3 has 13 amino acids. The germline V and J ends were trimmed by 7 bases and 0 bases, with 10 bases remaining between them. The CDR3 sequence is CASTNMISYEQYF. In DNA, the CDR3 is TGTGCCAGCACGAACATGATCTCCTACGAGCAGTACTTC.

This rearrangement joins TRBV6-6 to TRBJ1-5; 8 nucleotides match TRBD1. V shed 6 bases and J 4 bases; nucleotides not matched to a gene: 2. The V gene's germline CDR1 is MNHNY and CDR2 SVGAGI (reference sequence). The CDR3 runs 13 residues. The CDR3 protein is CASRGQVNQPQHF. CDR3 nucleotides: TGTGCCAGCAGGGGACAGGTAAATCAGCCCCAGCATTTT.

This chain links TRBV6-2 or TRBV6-3 with TRBJ2-7; no clear D. This CDR3 spans 12 amino acids. The ends were cut back, 2 bases at V and 3 bases at J, with 5 bases in the middle. In germline, CDR1 is MNHEY, CDR2 SVGEGT. CDR3 DNA sequence: TGTGCCAGCAGTTACCCAGTCTACGAGCAGTACTTC. Translated: CASSYPVYEQYF.

The sample holds one count of this clone. The chain is built from TRBV3-1 (or the pseudogene TRBV3-2) and TRBJ1-6; TRBD1 matches at 9 bases. V was clipped by 2 bases and J by 7 bases; unmatched bases: 9. The germline V gene encodes CDR1 LGHDT and CDR2 YNNKEL (reference sequence). This CDR3 has 17 residues. The CDR3 DNA reads TGTGCCAGCAGCCAACGGCTGACAGGGGGACCAAATTCACCCCTCCACTTT. It translates to CASSQRLTGGPNSPLHF.

V and J are TRBV7-9 and TRBJ1-1, with 9 bases identical to TRBD1. Germline CDR1 SEHNR, CDR2 FQNEAQ (reference sequence). V was pared by 2 bases and J by 4 bases, with 5 bases of the junction left unmatched. The CDR3 contains 15 residues. The CDR3 coding sequence is TGTGCCAGCAGCTTAACAGGGGGCGCAGGCACTGAAGCTTTCTTT. Protein sequence: CASSLTGGAGTEAFF. Looking up the rest from reference TRBV7-9 and TRBJ1-1 gives the full variable domain: DTGVSQNPRHKITKRGQNVTFRCDPISEHNRLYWYRQTLGQGPEFLTYFQNEAQLEKSRLLSDRFSAERPKGSFSTLEIQRTEQGDSAMYLCASSLTGGAGTEAFFGQGTRLTVV.

This chain connects TRBV6-5 to TRBJ1-1; 8 bases are a match to TRBD1. V dropped 2 bases and J dropped 6; count of bases not matched to a gene: 5. This CDR3 spans 14 amino acids. The V gene's germline CDR1 is MNHEY and CDR2 SVGAGI. CDR3 in DNA: TGTGCCAGCAGTTACAACAGGGGGAGGGCTGAAGCTTTCTTT. It codes for CASSYNRGRAEAFF.

The rearrangement joins TRBV29-1 to TRBJ2-7; 10 bases agree with TRBD1. J gave up 5 bases and V 3 bases, and 4 bases lay outside the gene matches. CDR1 is SQVTM and CDR2 is ANQGSEA in the germline V gene. The CDR3 sequence is 13 residues long. The CDR3 spells CSVEGTGVNEQYF. CDR3 nucleotide sequence: TGCAGCGTTGAGGGGACAGGGGTCAACGAGCAGTACTTC.

The CDR3 is CASSFQGQETQYF. The CDR3 coding sequence is TGTGCCAGCAGCTTCCAGGGGCAAGAGACCCAGTACTTC. The chain employs TRBV11-3 and TRBJ2-5; tentative D call: TRBD1 (6 bases). The CDR3 totals 13 residues. V dropped 3 bases and J dropped 2 bases, with 7 bases sitting between them. Germline V gene sequence: CDR1 SGHNT, CDR2 YENEEA.

This clone was observed once. The chain links TRBV5-1 to TRBJ1-2; no reliable D call. V was clipped by 4 bases and J by 2 bases, with 9 bases between them. Germline CDR1 is SGHRS and CDR2 is YFSETQ. The CDR3 spans 13 residues. The DNA of the CDR3 is TGCGCCAGCAGCCCCGACACAAACTATGGCTACACCTTC. Protein: CASSPDTNYGYTF.

The genes are TRBV5-6 and TRBJ1-2; tentatively, D is TRBD1 (6 bases). V shed 0 bases and J shed 6 bases, with 9 bases lying between them. CDR3 length: 13 residues. Germline-derived CDR1 and CDR2 are SGHDT and YYEEEE. CDR3 loop: CASSLDQGNGYTF. Here the CDR3 DNA reads TGTGCCAGCAGCTTGGATCAGGGGAATGGCTACACCTTC. The entire variable domain, with the rest obtained from reference TRBV5-6 and TRBJ1-2, is as follows: DAGVTQSPTHLIKTRGQQVTLRCSPKSGHDTVSWYQQALGQGPQFIFQYYEEEERQRGNFPDRFSGHQFPNYSSELNVNALLLGDSALYLCASSLDQGNGYTFGSGTRLTVV.

The V call is TRBV9, the J call TRBJ2-5, with 11 bases matching TRBD2. V was clipped by 4 bases and J by 3 bases; unmatched bases: 11. The CDR3 totals 17 residues. Per the germline V gene, CDR1 is SGDLS and CDR2 is YYNGEE. The CDR3 DNA reads as TGTGCCAGCAGCAAAGGGGTAGCGGGGGGGCGCGAAGAGACCCAGTACTTC. This sequence encodes CASSKGVAGGREETQYF. Filled out from reference TRBV9 and TRBJ2-5, the complete variable domain reads DSGVTQTPKHLITATGQRVTLRCSPRSGDLSVYWYQQSLDQGLQFLIQYYNGEERAKGNILERFSAQQFPDLHSELNLSSLELGDSALYFCASSKGVAGGREETQYFGPGTRLLVL.

This clone was counted only a few times. V usage is TRBV4-1 and J usage is TRBJ1-5, with unresolved D. Trimming stripped 0 bases from V and 3 bases from J, with 9 bases between. Germline assignment: CDR1 MGHRA and CDR2 YSYEKL. This CDR3 region has 15 residues. As DNA, the CDR3 is TGCGCCAGCAGCCAAGAGAACACGTTCAATCAGCCCCAGCATTTT. It specifies CASSQENTFNQPQHF.

V usage is TRBV19 and J usage is TRBJ2-5, with 7 bases identical to TRBD2. This CDR3 region has 13 residues. Trimming at V came to 5 bases and at J to 10 bases, leaving 10 bases not matched to a gene. Germline V gives CDR1 LNHDA, CDR2 SQIVND (reference sequence). Here the CDR3 reads CASSPSGEGDQYF. DNA for the CDR3: TGTGCCAGTAGTCCGAGCGGGGAAGGGGACCAGTACTTC.

This clone appeared a single time. The V gene is TRBV7-6, the J gene TRBJ2-7, with D tentatively TRBD2 (7 bases). The CDR3 is 15 residues long. Trimming stripped 5 bases from V and 2 bases from J, with 16 bases between. Germline V gene lookup returns CDR1 SGHVS and CDR2 FNYEAQ. The CDR3 DNA reads as TGTGCCAGCAGCCCTCGGGGGGCGGGGGCCTACGAGCAGTACTTC. Translated, it gives CASSPRGAGAYEQYF.

The chain joins TRBV28 to TRBJ1-1; possible D gene TRBD1, 5 bases. The germline V gene has CDR1 MDHEN and CDR2 SYDVKM. V lost 3 bases and J 1 base, leaving 9 bases between the germline ends. This CDR3 contains 14 residues. Here the CDR3 reads CASSFSRANTEAFF. The DNA for the CDR3 is TGTGCCAGCAGTTTCTCCAGGGCGAACACTGAAGCTTTCTTT.

V and J are TRBV27 and TRBJ2-7, with 9 bases that match TRBD1. The length of the CDR3 is 15 residues. Per germline, CDR1 MNHEY and CDR2 SMNVEV (reference sequence). V was pared by 6 bases and J by 5 bases, with 11 bases of the junction left unmatched. In DNA, the CDR3 is TGTGCCAGCAGCCCCACGGGACAGGGATTCCACGAGCAGTACTTC. This encodes CASSPTGQGFHEQYF.

This chain joins TRBV5-8 and TRBJ1-4, with 8 bases aligning to TRBD1. The CDR3 runs 14 residues. Germline V gene sequence: CDR1 SGHTS, CDR2 YDEGEE. J was trimmed by 6 bases and V by 2 bases; bases with no gene match: 3. The CDR3 DNA sequence: TGTGCCAGCAGCTTCGGACAGGGCCATGAAAAACTGTTTTTT. It yields the protein CASSFGQGHEKLFF.